This T cell receptor beta chain was identified in a study of blood T cell repertoires in COVID-19. Of note for this clone: Other DNA variants within this sample encode the same CDR3.

Trimming took off 3 bases at V and 3 bases at J, with 11 bases between the two ends. The CDR3 spans 15 residues. CDR1 is MDHEN, CDR2 SYDVKM, per germline. TCRdb's table, derived via immunoSEQ multiplex PCR, lists solely in-frame clones and lacks some. The sample consists of about 100,000 clones, more than 65% of them appearing once. The chain couples TRBV28 to TRBJ2-2; weak D call: TRBD2 (6 bases). Material: peripheral blood. This clonotype originated in a woman between 65 and 79 years old with acute or convalescent COVID-19. Here the CDR3 reads CASSLGWGDTGELFF. Here the CDR3 DNA reads TGTGCCAGCAGTTTGGGCTGGGGGGACACCGGGGAGCTGTTTTTT. The variable domain in full, completed from reference TRBV28 and TRBJ2-2, reads DVKVTQSSRYLVKRTGEKVFLECVQDMDHENMFWYRQDPGLGLRLIYFSYDVKMKEKGDIPEGYSVSREKKERFSLILESASTNQTSMYLCASSLGWGDTGELFFGEGSRLTVL.